Listed below are T cell receptor beta chains from one sample, sequenced in a study of identical twins. TCRdb passed the 5' RACE reads through MiXCR, listing each CDR3 protein once. The sample has around 300,000 distinct CDR3 sequences, under 9% seen once. The same data also went into a second study, on yellow fever vaccine responses in identical twins.

Sequenced sample: memory (CD45RO+) T cells sorted from blood. Source of these receptors: a young woman in good health. Each CDR3 is given with its conserved first and last residue. The D gene is left open where the match is weak. Where a row states a size, it is once, few, many or the class of an expanded clone; other rows omit it.

V,D,J,size,DNA,CDR3
TRBV28,TRBD2,TRBJ2-7,few,TGTGCCAGCAGCTCAGGACTAGCGGGAGTCTCCTACGAGCAGTACTTC,CASSSGLAGVSYEQYF
TRBV6-1,TRBD2,TRBJ2-5,few,TGTGCCAGCAGTGAGGGGACTAGCGGGAGTGCATATGAGACCCAGTACTTC,CASSEGTSGSAYETQYF
TRBV6-1,TRBD1,TRBJ1-3,few,TGTGCCAGCAGTGAGGGACAGGCCTCTGGAAACACCATATATTTT,CASSEGQASGNTIYF
TRBV3-1,NA,TRBJ2-4,few,TGTGCCAGCAGCCCCGCACGTGAGCTAGCCAAAAACATTCAGTACTTC,CASSPARELAKNIQYF
TRBV2,TRBD2,TRBJ2-3,few,TGTGCCAGCGGTATAAGTAGCGGGGGCACAGATACGCAGTATTTT,CASGISSGGTDTQYF
TRBV6-5,NA,TRBJ2-3,many,TGTGCCAGCAGTTACTCGGTTATACCTAGCACAGATACGCAGTATTTT,CASSYSVIPSTDTQYF
TRBV11-2,TRBD2,TRBJ2-7,many,TGTGCCAGCAGCTTAATCGGCGGGAGTAGCGCCCACGAGCAGTACTTC,CASSLIGGSSAHEQYF
TRBV28,TRBD1,TRBJ1-1,NA,TGTGCCAGCACCAACGACAGGGTGAACACTGAAGCTTTCTTT,CASTNDRVNTEAFF
TRBV2,TRBD1,TRBJ1-4,few,TGTGCCAGCAGTAGACAGGGTTTGGGTAATGAAAAACTGTTTTTT,CASSRQGLGNEKLFF
TRBV28,NA,TRBJ2-7,NA,TGTGCCAGCAGTCCCCCCCGGTCGGGGGGCAGCGAGCAGTACTTC,CASSPPRSGGSEQYF
TRBV25-1,NA,TRBJ1-2,NA,TGTGCCAGCAGTGGAGAACAGGTGAACTATGGCTACACCTTC,CASSGEQVNYGYTF
TRBV15,TRBD2,TRBJ2-1,few,TGTGCCACCAGCGCTCGACTAGCGGAAGCAAACGAGCAGTTCTTC,CATSARLAEANEQFF